The entry that follows covers one T cell receptor beta chain sequence. This clonotype was seen ten or more times. Its antigen target is currently unknown. No base qualities exist here, and no much larger clone lies one base off it. Amplification of TCR beta CDR3 regions was carried out from RNA transcripts. A first-round RT-PCR of the TCR CDR3 used the HTBI primer set with the Qiagen OneStep RT-PCR kit. The libraries were constructed in a second round of multiplex PCR and then size-selected and purified. Paired-end sequencing of the libraries was performed with 100 bp reads on an Illumina HiSeq2000. From the authors' description of their analysis: SOAPnuke was used to process the raw data, removing reads that contained adapters or uncalled bases, had a mean Phred below 15, or lacked an exact match to the constant primer or identifier. High-quality paired reads were merged with COPE v1.2.5, and unique nucleotide sequences were defined as clonotypes. MiTCR v1.1 was used to align clonotypes to the IMGT TRBV, TRBD and TRBJ reference segments. The analysis included only V-J combinations with a frequency above 0.0001, which together covered approximately 99% of the repertoires. The TCS score was defined as F50 (clonal expansion) divided by E x V (chaos), with BLOSUM62-based TCRdist calculated between CDR3 peptides within each V-J. Welch's t-statistics and random forest reduced around 550 V-J features to 13, which were used in a naive Bayes classifier (R e1071). The public reads were reanalyzed by TCRdb: fastp trimming at Q25, MiXCR alignment, in-frame beta chains only. For every CDR3 protein sequence, its rows merge into one entry that carries the most common genes and DNA. For this entry, the V and J calls and clone size follow TCRdb and not the study's own pipeline. This sample is represented by more than 300,000 distinct CDR3 sequences; approximately 18% of them were singletons. The biggest ten clones account for roughly a third of the sample.

The data were obtained in a study of T cells in Graves' hyperthyroidism and ophthalmopathy (dated by TCRdb to about 2019). At the level of the whole study: Peripheral blood samples were taken at the time of initial diagnosis, prior to any treatment. To identify distinguishing TCR V-J signatures, a discovery cohort of 100 patients was used, comprising some 43 with Graves' ophthalmopathy and 57 with stable Graves' hyperthyroidism. Prospective prediction of ophthalmopathy was tested in an independent validation cohort consisting of 18 to 20 hyperthyroidism patients and around 16 patients who later progressed to ophthalmopathy. The approximately 100 discovery patients were randomly divided into training and test sets at a 7:3 ratio. In roughly six Graves' hyperthyroidism patients, the study also compared T-cell repertoires from thyroid tissue with T-cell repertoires from blood. After sampling, hyperthyroidism patients received methimazole starting at 30 mg daily, and ophthalmopathy patients received high-dose intravenous methylprednisolone. TCR Vbeta CDR3 sequencing of 120 to 150 peripheral blood samples (roughly 41 ophthalmopathy, 75 to 80 hyperthyroidism and approximately 17 progressor patients) is reported in the paper.

Broader findings and caveats from the paper: In cross-validation, a model built on a 13 V-J signature told ophthalmopathy apart from stable hyperthyroidism with approximately 91% sensitivity and approximately 84% specificity, and in testing the same model reached 80%/75%. Sample size was not statistically predetermined, and blinding of investigators to group allocation was not performed. Blood samples also contained most of the expanded thyroid clonotypes (frequency above 0.001), which suggests that blood repertoires may reflect thyroid immune responses. In validation, progression to ophthalmopathy was predicted by the model with almost 71% sensitivity and 72% to 85% specificity, a median of roughly six months before onset.

Hyperthyroidism patients were newly diagnosed, had a disease duration of under 2 months, and were aged 18 to 65 years. The study excluded patients with uncontrolled infections, other autoimmune diseases, pregnancy or lactation. Diagnoses relied on clinical symptoms, serum thyroxine and TRAb, thyroid ultrasound and orbital computed tomography. Blood from progressor patients was drawn when they were first diagnosed with hyperthyroidism, before any ophthalmopathy symptoms appeared. PBMCs were separated from 8 to 10 ml of fresh peripheral blood using Ficoll-Paque density gradient centrifugation. Progressor patients were defined as those initially diagnosed with Graves' hyperthyroidism in whom ophthalmopathy developed during follow-up. Trizol reagent was used to extract total RNA, and RNA quality was then checked on an Agilent 2100 Bioanalyzer. This receptor was identified in a woman between 25 and 40 years old with Graves' hyperthyroidism that later progressed to Graves' ophthalmopathy. Sequences were obtained from blood.

The DNA is as follows: TGCGCCAGCAGCCGACTAGCGGGAGGGTCCTACGAGCAGTACTTC. It specifies CASSRLAGGSYEQYF. The chain employs TRBV4-1 and TRBJ2-7; TRBD2 agrees with 14 junctional bases. There are 15 amino acids in the CDR3, from cysteine to phenylalanine inclusive. CDR3 DNA is the only sequence kept; it has 45 bases, read in frame from the first base. According to the germline V gene, CDR1 reads MGHRA and CDR2 reads YSYEKL. The junction shows trimming of 4 bases on V and 1 base on J, and the gene matches do not reach 0 bases of it.